This T cell receptor beta chain was documented in a study of post-analysis software for immune sequencing data. Study details: Relapsing-remitting, secondary progressive and progressive-relapsing multiple sclerosis courses were included.

Findings and limits, study-wide: Compared with controls, patients had more of five TRBV segments, including TRBV5-6, TRBV5-1 and TRBV20-1. The authors found that F measure strongly co-clustered same-batch samples. Compared against controls, patients with multiple sclerosis displayed significantly lower normalized Chao1 diversity.

Germline V gives CDR1 SGHKS, CDR2 YYEKEE (reference sequence). The junction had 4 bases not matched to a gene; V was cut back by 0 bases and J by 2 bases. This CDR3 region has 16 residues. On this clonotype itself: The antigen is undetermined.

TCR beta cDNA libraries had unique molecular identifiers. TCRdb analysed the PCR reads with MiXCR anew, one entry per CDR3 protein. The table includes 700,000 to 900,000 distinct CDR3 sequences, about 45% detected once. This TCR was recovered from a girl aged 5-17 years with multiple sclerosis. Sequenced input: blood. The chain couples TRBV5-5 to TRBJ2-5, with TRBD2 matching over 10 bases. The CDR3 DNA reads TGTGCCAGCAGCTTGGTACTAGCGGGGATGCAAGAGACCCAGTACTTC. Its translation is CASSLVLAGMQETQYF. Based on the CDR3 plus reference TRBV5-5 and TRBJ2-5, the full variable domain is DAGVTQSPTHLIKTRGQQVTLRCSPISGHKSVSWYQQVLGQGPQFIFQYYEKEERGRGNFPDRFSARQFPNYSSELNVNALLLGDSALYLCASSLVLAGMQETQYFGPGTRLLVL.